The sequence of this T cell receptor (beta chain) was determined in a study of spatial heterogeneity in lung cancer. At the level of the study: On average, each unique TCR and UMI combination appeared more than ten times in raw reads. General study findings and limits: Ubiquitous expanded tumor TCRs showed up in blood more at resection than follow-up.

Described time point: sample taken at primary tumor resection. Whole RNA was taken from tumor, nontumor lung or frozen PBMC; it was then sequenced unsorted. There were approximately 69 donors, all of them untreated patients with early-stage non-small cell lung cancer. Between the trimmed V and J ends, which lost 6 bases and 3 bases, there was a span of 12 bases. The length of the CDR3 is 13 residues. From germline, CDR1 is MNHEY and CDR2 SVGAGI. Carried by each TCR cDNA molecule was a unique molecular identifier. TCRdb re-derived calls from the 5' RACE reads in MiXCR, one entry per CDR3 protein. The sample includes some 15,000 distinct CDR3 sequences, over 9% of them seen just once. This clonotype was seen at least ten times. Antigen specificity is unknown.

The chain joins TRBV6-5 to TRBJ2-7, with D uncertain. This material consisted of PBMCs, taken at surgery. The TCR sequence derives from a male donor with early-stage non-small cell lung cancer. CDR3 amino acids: CASRRPSVYEQYF. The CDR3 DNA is TGTGCCAGCAGACGCCCCTCGGTCTACGAGCAGTACTTC.